The rows below give T cell receptor beta chains drawn from one sample of a study of blood T cell repertoires in COVID-19. Here immunoSEQ multiplex PCR was the method, and the copy in TCRdb shows in-frame clones only, minus some. The sample has around 220,000 clones, about 90% seen once. Sequenced sample: peripheral blood. These receptors came from a man aged 35 to 55 with active or convalescent COVID-19. CDR3s include the opening cysteine and the closing phenylalanine or tryptophan. D genes are given only for firm matches. Not every row has a clone size; where given, it reads once, few, many or a size class.

clone_size,d_call,j_call,v_call,cdr3_aa,cdr3_nt
NA,NA,TRBJ2-1,TRBV28,CASSFIPRNEQFF,TGTGCCAGCAGTTTTATCCCCAGGAATGAGCAGTTCTTC
NA,NA,TRBJ2-5,TRBV6-5,CASNRVGTGEETQYF,TGTGCCAGCAATCGCGTGGGGACGGGGGAGGAGACCCAGTACTTC
NA,TRBD1,TRBJ1-2,TRBV9,CASSVESRPGQGSLRGYTF,TGTGCCAGCAGCGTAGAGTCGAGACCGGGACAGGGGTCCCTTCGTGGCTACACCTTC
NA,NA,TRBJ1-2,TRBV29-1,CSVATSGGGNYGYTF,TGCAGCGTTGCAACCTCGGGAGGGGGGAACTATGGCTACACCTTC
few,TRBD1,TRBJ1-6,TRBV28,CASRHPGGSASPLHF,TGTGCCAGCAGACATCCAGGGGGCTCTGCTTCACCCCTCCACTTT
NA,NA,TRBJ1-3,TRBV28,CASSFGGTGNTIYF,TGTGCCAGCAGTTTTGGGGGGACTGGAAACACCATATATTTT
NA,TRBD1,TRBJ1-2,TRBV28,CASRKRDRVIYGYTF,TGTGCCAGCAGGAAAAGGGACAGGGTTATCTATGGCTACACCTTC
NA,TRBD2,TRBJ2-2,TRBV28,CASSFGLANTGELFF,TGTGCCAGCAGTTTTGGACTAGCGAACACCGGGGAGCTGTTTTTT
NA,TRBD2,TRBJ2-6,TRBV27,CASSSGGAISGANVLTF,TGTGCCAGCAGTAGCGGGGGGGCCATTTCTGGGGCCAACGTCCTGACTTTC
NA,NA,TRBJ2-3,TRBV2,CASKRYPRGTDTQYF,TGTGCCAGCAAGAGGTATCCGAGAGGCACAGATACGCAGTATTTT
NA,TRBD1,TRBJ1-2,TRBV5-8,CASSWNRGFGYTF,TGTGCCAGCAGCTGGAACAGGGGGTTTGGCTACACCTTC
NA,NA,TRBJ1-2,TRBV27,CASSLRASGYGYTF,TGTGCCAGCAGTTTACGAGCGTCTGGCTATGGCTACACCTTC
few,TRBD1,TRBJ1-3,TRBV19,CATRPTGAGNTIYF,TGTGCCACCAGGCCGACAGGGGCTGGAAACACCATATATTTT
NA,TRBD1,TRBJ2-5,TRBV15,CATSPRTGRETQYF,TGTGCCACCAGCCCTAGGACAGGCCGGGAGACCCAGTACTTC
NA,NA,TRBJ1-5,TRBV2,CASSENDGIGPQHF,TGTGCCAGCAGTGAGAACGACGGGATCGGGCCCCAGCATTTT
once,NA,TRBJ1-5,TRBV2,CASSREQGANQPQHF,TGTGCCAGCAGTCGAGAACAGGGAGCAAATCAGCCCCAGCATTTT
NA,TRBD2,TRBJ2-7,TRBV29-1,CSVEEAGGSPYEQYF,TGCAGCGTTGAAGAGGCCGGGGGGTCTCCCTACGAGCAGTACTTC
NA,TRBD2,TRBJ2-3,TRBV7-3,CASSSMGAGGPDTQYF,TGTGCCAGCAGCTCCATGGGAGCGGGAGGGCCAGATACGCAGTATTTT
NA,NA,TRBJ1-1,TRBV19,CASNAGVLEAFF,TGTGCCAGTAATGCAGGGGTCCTAGAAGCTTTCTTT